This TCR beta chain is from a study of T cells expressing NK-cell markers. At the level of the study: Sequencing covered eight donors, seven HCMV-seropositive and one seronegative.

CDR1 SGHAT and CDR2 FQDESV come from the germline V gene (reference sequence). The CDR3 is 18 residues long. From its re-call of the 5' RACE reads, TCRdb lists each CDR3 protein once, without DNA. The sample has around 180,000 distinct CDR3 sequences. The receptor's source is a man aged 18-69 years in good health. The sequenced sample consisted of blood T cells: a sorted CD56 or NKG2C T cell subset, CD4+ or CD8+ T cells, or bulk PBMC T cells (not recorded which). The chain recombines TRBV11-1 with TRBJ2-3; TCRdb gives TRBD2 as the D gene, but with no DNA this cannot be confirmed. The CDR3 loop reads CASNPSPRGGAGADTQYF.